The rows below give T cell receptor beta chains drawn from one sample of a study of human thymus T cells. The table came from immunoSEQ multiplex PCR; TCRdb's copy has only in-frame clones and leaves some out. The sample has about 60,000 clones, about 94% seen once. The specimen was blood. The receptors shown here come from a boy in the first two years of life with a congenital heart defect but otherwise immunologically healthy. CDR3s include the opening cysteine and the closing phenylalanine or tryptophan. Each record gives: V gene, clone size, J gene, D gene, CDR3 protein, CDR3 DNA. A D gene is named only where the DNA matches it firmly. Size values are once, few and many counts, or a class for expanded clones, and some rows have none.

V gene: TRBV5-1; clone size: .; J gene: TRBJ2-6; D gene: .; CDR3 protein: CASSFGLGSGANVLTF; CDR3 DNA: TGCGCCAGCAGCTTTGGTTTGGGCTCTGGGGCCAACGTCCTGACTTTC
V gene: TRBV19; clone size: .; J gene: TRBJ1-6; D gene: .; CDR3 protein: CASRKYTYNSPLHF; CDR3 DNA: TGTGCCAGTAGGAAGTACACCTATAATTCACCCCTCCACTTT
V gene: TRBV30; clone size: .; J gene: TRBJ1-6; D gene: TRBD1; CDR3 protein: CAYRGQSSPLHF; CDR3 DNA: TGTGCCTACAGGGGGCAAAGTTCACCCCTCCACTTT
V gene: TRBV9; clone size: .; J gene: TRBJ1-2; D gene: .; CDR3 protein: CASSVDEGRNYGYTF; CDR3 DNA: TGTGCCAGCAGCGTAGATGAGGGCCGCAACTATGGCTACACCTTC
V gene: TRBV7-9; clone size: .; J gene: TRBJ2-1; D gene: .; CDR3 protein: CASSLRLAVKDNEQFF; CDR3 DNA: TGTGCCAGCAGCTTAAGGTTAGCGGTAAAAGACAATGAGCAGTTCTTC
V gene: TRBV28; clone size: once; J gene: TRBJ2-2; D gene: TRBD1; CDR3 protein: CASSTGTGLVTGELFF; CDR3 DNA: TGTGCCAGCAGTACCGGGACAGGGCTAGTCACCGGGGAGCTGTTTTTT
V gene: TRBV10-3; clone size: .; J gene: TRBJ2-4; D gene: TRBD1; CDR3 protein: CAIRQGNIQYF; CDR3 DNA: TGTGCCATCAGACAGGGGAACATTCAGTACTTC
V gene: TRBV4-1; clone size: .; J gene: TRBJ2-7; D gene: TRBD2; CDR3 protein: CASSVTSGGAYEQYF; CDR3 DNA: TGCGCCAGCAGCGTTACTAGCGGGGGAGCCTACGAGCAGTACTTC
V gene: TRBV18; clone size: once; J gene: TRBJ1-6; D gene: .; CDR3 protein: CASSPSPARVHNSPLHF; CDR3 DNA: TGTGCCAGCTCACCATCGCCAGCAAGAGTCCATAATTCACCCCTCCACTTT
V gene: TRBV7-9; clone size: .; J gene: TRBJ2-7; D gene: TRBD1; CDR3 protein: CASSLARTGTYEQYF; CDR3 DNA: TGTGCCAGCAGCTTAGCTAGGACAGGAACCTACGAGCAGTACTTC
V gene: TRBV2; clone size: .; J gene: TRBJ2-3; D gene: TRBD2; CDR3 protein: CASSDVGLAPTDTQYF; CDR3 DNA: TGTGCCAGCAGTGATGTCGGACTAGCACCTACAGATACGCAGTATTTT
V gene: TRBV6-5; clone size: .; J gene: TRBJ1-2; D gene: TRBD1; CDR3 protein: CASSADRGIYGYTF; CDR3 DNA: TGTGCCAGCAGTGCCGACAGGGGAATCTATGGCTACACCTTC
V gene: TRBV2; clone size: .; J gene: TRBJ2-1; D gene: TRBD1; CDR3 protein: CASAYSGGNEQFF; CDR3 DNA: TGTGCCAGCGCCTATTCAGGGGGCAATGAGCAGTTCTTC
V gene: TRBV6-6; clone size: once; J gene: TRBJ2-1; D gene: .; CDR3 protein: CASSYRQNNEQFF; CDR3 DNA: TGTGCCAGCAGTTACCGACAGAACAATGAGCAGTTCTTC
V gene: TRBV27; clone size: .; J gene: TRBJ2-7; D gene: TRBD1; CDR3 protein: CASSLGQGGYEQYF; CDR3 DNA: TGTGCCAGCAGTTTAGGACAGGGAGGCTACGAGCAGTACTTC
V gene: TRBV6-5; clone size: .; J gene: TRBJ1-2; D gene: TRBD1; CDR3 protein: CASRTSGTANYGYTF; CDR3 DNA: TGTGCCAGCAGAACGTCTGGGACAGCTAACTATGGCTACACCTTC
V gene: TRBV21-1; clone size: .; J gene: TRBJ1-4; D gene: .; CDR3 protein: CASSKEGKNEKLFF; CDR3 DNA: TGTGCCAGCAGCAAGGAAGGGAAGAATGAAAAACTGTTTTTT
V gene: TRBV5-1; clone size: .; J gene: TRBJ2-3; D gene: TRBD1; CDR3 protein: CASSLDRGLTDTQYF; CDR3 DNA: TGCGCCAGCAGCTTGGATAGGGGGCTCACAGATACGCAGTATTTT
V gene: TRBV7-9; clone size: .; J gene: TRBJ2-3; D gene: .; CDR3 protein: CASSLWVQAGSHTQYF; CDR3 DNA: TGTGCCAGCAGCTTATGGGTCCAGGCGGGGTCCCACACGCAGTATTTT
V gene: TRBV6-5; clone size: few; J gene: TRBJ2-7; D gene: .; CDR3 protein: CASSYLARGYEQYF; CDR3 DNA: TGTGCCAGCAGTTACTTGGCCAGGGGATACGAGCAGTACTTC
V gene: TRBV7-9; clone size: .; J gene: TRBJ2-2; D gene: .; CDR3 protein: CASSLGFGRANTGELFF; CDR3 DNA: TGTGCCAGCAGCTTAGGCTTTGGTAGGGCGAACACCGGGGAGCTGTTTTTT
V gene: TRBV7-9; clone size: once; J gene: TRBJ2-7; D gene: TRBD2; CDR3 protein: CASSFVRRGVSYEQYF; CDR3 DNA: TGTGCCAGCAGCTTTGTTCGGCGGGGGGTCTCCTACGAGCAGTACTTC
V gene: TRBV19; clone size: once; J gene: TRBJ2-1; D gene: TRBD2; CDR3 protein: CASNLRTSGPYNEQFF; CDR3 DNA: TGTGCCAGTAACCTGCGGACTAGCGGACCCTACAATGAGCAGTTCTTC
V gene: TRBV7-9; clone size: .; J gene: TRBJ2-7; D gene: .; CDR3 protein: CASSLISYEQYF; CDR3 DNA: TGTGCCAGCTCGCTTATTTCCTACGAGCAGTACTTC